These 3 T cell receptor beta chains share one sample of origin, sequenced in a study of cytomegalovirus exposure and HLA in healthy donors. Researchers ran the PCR with 60 Vbeta and 13 Jbeta primers. Measured with immunoSEQ multiplex PCR; TCRdb has only the in-frame clones, and not every one. The table lists under 150,000 clones, roughly three fifths of them singletons. Sequencing used PBMCs. The receptors originated from a man in his forties or fifties in good health and CMV-seropositive.

The V gene is TRBV7-2, the J gene TRBJ2-2; D not resolved. V shed 2 bases and J shed 0 bases, with 10 bases lying between them. The CDR3 totals 16 residues. Germline V gives CDR1 SGHTA, CDR2 FQGNSA. For the CDR3, the DNA is TGTGCCAGCAGCTTATGGTCCTCTACGAACACCGGGGAGCTGTTTTTT. Translating it yields CASSLWSSTNTGELFF.

The chain couples TRBV19 to TRBJ1-1; the D gene is possibly TRBD1 (6 bases). V lost 5 bases and J lost 1, with 8 bases in between. In germline, CDR1 is LNHDA, CDR2 SQIVND (reference sequence). The CDR3 has 13 residues. For the CDR3, the DNA is TGTGCCAGTAGTGAGGGACAGAACACTGAAGCTTTCTTT. Translation: CASSEGQNTEAFF.

The chain joins TRBV7-8 to TRBJ2-2, with TRBD1 matching over 7 bases. Germline V lookup: CDR1 SGHVS, CDR2 FQNEAQ. This CDR3 spans 16 amino acids. J was trimmed by 2 bases and V by 5 bases; bases with no gene match: 8. CDR3 nucleotides: TGTGCCAGCAGCCCGAACCGGGACAGAAACACCGGGGAGCTGTTTTTT. As protein: CASSPNRDRNTGELFF.